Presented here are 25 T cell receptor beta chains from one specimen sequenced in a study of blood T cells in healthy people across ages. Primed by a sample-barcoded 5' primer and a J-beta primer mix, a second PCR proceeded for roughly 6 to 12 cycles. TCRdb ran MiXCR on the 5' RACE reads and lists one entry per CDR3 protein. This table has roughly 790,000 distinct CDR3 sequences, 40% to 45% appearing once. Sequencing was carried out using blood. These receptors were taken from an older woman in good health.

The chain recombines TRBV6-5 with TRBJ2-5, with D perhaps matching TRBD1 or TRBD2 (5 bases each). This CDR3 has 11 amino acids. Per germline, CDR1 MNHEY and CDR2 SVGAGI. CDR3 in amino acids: CGTGREETQYF. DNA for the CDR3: TGTGGGACGGGGCGTGAGGAGACCCAGTACTTC.

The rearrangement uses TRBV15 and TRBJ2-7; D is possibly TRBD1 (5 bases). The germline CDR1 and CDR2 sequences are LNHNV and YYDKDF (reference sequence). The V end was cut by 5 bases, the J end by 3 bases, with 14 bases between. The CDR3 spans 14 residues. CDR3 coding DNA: TGTGCCACCAGCCCCATTAGGGGCCACTACGAGCAGTACTTC. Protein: CATSPIRGHYEQYF.

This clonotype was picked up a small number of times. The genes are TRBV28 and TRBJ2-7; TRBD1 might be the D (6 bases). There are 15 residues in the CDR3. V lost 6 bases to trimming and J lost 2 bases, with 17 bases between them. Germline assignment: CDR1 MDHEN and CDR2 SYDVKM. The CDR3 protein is CASRPTGITPYEQYF. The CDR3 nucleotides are TGTGCCAGCAGACCGACAGGCATAACCCCCTACGAGCAGTACTTC.

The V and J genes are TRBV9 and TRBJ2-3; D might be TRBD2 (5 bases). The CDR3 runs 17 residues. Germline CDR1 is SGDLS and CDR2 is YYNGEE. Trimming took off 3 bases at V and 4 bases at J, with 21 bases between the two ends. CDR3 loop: CASSGFPLEGRSDTQYF. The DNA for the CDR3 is TGTGCCAGCAGCGGCTTCCCCTTAGAGGGCCGATCAGATACGCAGTATTTT.

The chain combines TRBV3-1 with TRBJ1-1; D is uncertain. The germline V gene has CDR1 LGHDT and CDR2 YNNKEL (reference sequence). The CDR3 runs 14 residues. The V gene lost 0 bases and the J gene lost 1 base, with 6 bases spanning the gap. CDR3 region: CASSQEPGNTEAFF. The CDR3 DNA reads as TGTGCCAGCAGCCAAGAACCAGGGAACACTGAAGCTTTCTTT.

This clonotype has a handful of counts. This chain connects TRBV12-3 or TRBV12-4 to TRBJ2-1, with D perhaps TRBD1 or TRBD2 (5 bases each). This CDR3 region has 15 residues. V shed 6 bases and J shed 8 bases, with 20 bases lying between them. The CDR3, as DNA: TGTGCCAGCAGCCGTAATCTAGCCAGGGTTTATGAGCAGTTCTTC. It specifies CASSRNLARVYEQFF.

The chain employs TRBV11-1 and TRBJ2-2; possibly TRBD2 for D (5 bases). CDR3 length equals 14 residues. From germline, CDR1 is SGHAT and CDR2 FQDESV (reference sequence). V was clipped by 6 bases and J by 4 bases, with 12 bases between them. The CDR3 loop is CASRRATFTGELFF. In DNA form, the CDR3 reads TGTGCCAGCAGGCGGGCTACATTCACCGGGGAGCTGTTTTTT.

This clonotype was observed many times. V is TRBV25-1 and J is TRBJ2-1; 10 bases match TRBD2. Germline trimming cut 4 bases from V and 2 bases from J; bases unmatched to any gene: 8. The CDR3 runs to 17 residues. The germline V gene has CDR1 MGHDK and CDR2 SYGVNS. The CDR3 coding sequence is TGTGCCAGCAGTGGAAATAGCGGGAGGTTAGCCTACAATGAGCAGTTCTTC. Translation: CASSGNSGRLAYNEQFF.

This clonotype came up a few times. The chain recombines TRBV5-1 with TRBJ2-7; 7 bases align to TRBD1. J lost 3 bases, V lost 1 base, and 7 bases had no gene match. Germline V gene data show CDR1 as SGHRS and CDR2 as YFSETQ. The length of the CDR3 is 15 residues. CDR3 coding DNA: TGCGCCAGCAGCTTGACAGGGGACCTCTACTACGAGCAGTACTTC. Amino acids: CASSLTGDLYYEQYF.

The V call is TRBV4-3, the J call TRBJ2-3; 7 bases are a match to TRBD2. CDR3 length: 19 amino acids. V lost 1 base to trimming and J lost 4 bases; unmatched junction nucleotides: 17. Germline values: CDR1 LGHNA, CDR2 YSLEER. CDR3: CASSQAHSPWGGSPDTQYF. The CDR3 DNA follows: TGCGCCAGCAGCCAAGCCCACTCCCCTTGGGGCGGGAGTCCAGATACGCAGTATTTT.

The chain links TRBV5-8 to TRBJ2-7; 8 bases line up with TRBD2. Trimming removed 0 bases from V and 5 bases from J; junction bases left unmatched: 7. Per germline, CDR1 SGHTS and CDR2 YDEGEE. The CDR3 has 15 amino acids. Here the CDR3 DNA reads TGTGCCAGCAGCTTGGGTACAGCGGGAGTCAACGAGCAGTACTTC. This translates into CASSLGTAGVNEQYF.

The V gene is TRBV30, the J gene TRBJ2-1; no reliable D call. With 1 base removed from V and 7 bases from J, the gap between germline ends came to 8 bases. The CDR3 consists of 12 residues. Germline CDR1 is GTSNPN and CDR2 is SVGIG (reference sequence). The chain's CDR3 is CAWSEIWNEQFF. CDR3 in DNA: TGTGCCTGGAGTGAGATCTGGAATGAGCAGTTCTTC.

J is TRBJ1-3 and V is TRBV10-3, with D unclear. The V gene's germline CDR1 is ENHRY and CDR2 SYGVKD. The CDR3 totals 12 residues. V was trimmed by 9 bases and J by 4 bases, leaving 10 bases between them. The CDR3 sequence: CAIHNSGNTIYF. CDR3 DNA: TGTGCCATACATAATTCGGGAAACACCATATATTTT.

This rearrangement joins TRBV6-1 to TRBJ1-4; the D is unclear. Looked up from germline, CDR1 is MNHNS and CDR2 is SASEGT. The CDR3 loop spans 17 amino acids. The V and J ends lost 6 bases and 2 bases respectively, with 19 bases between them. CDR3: CASSLIPSGNTNEKLFF. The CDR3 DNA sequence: TGTGCCAGCAGCCTAATCCCCTCGGGGAACACTAATGAAAAACTGTTTTTT.

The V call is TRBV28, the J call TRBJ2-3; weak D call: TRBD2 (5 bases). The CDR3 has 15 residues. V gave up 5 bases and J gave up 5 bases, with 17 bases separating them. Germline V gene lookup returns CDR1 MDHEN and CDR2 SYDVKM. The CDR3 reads CASSLLGKGEDTQYF. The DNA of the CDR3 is TGTGCCAGCAGTCTCCTTGGCAAGGGAGAAGATACGCAGTATTTT.

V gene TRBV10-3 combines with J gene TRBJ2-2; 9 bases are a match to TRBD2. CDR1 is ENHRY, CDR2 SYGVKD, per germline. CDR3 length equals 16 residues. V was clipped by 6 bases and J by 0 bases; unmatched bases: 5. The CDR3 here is CAIRYAGGPNTGELFF. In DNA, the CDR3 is TGTGCCATCAGATACGCGGGGGGGCCGAACACCGGGGAGCTGTTTTTT.

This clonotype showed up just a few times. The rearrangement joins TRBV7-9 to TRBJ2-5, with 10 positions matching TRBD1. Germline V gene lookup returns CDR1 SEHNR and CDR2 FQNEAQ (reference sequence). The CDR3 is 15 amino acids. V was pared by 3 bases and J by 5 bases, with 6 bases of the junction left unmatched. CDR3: CASSFRDRGRETQYF. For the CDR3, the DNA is TGTGCCAGCAGCTTCCGGGACAGGGGACGGGAGACCCAGTACTTC.

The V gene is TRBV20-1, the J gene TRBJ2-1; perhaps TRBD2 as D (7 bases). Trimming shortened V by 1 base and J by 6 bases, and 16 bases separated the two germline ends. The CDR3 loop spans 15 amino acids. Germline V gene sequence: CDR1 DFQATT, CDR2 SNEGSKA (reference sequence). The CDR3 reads CSARVWGGPGNEQFF. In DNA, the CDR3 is TGCAGTGCTAGAGTTTGGGGGGGGCCTGGCAATGAGCAGTTCTTC.

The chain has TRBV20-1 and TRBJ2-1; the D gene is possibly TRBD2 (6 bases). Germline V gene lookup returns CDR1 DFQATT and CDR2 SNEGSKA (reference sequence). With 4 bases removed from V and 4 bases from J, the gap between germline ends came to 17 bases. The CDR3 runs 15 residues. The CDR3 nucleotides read TGCAGTGCTAACCCCGGGACTTACGTTTACAATGAGCAGTTCTTC. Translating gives CSANPGTYVYNEQFF.

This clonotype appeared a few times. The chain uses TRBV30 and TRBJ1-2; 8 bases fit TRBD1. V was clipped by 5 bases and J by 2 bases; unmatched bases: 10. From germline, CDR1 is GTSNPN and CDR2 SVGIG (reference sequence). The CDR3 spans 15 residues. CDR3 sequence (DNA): TGTGCCTGGGCAGGGACAGGTAGATGGAACTATGGCTACACCTTC. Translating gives CAWAGTGRWNYGYTF.

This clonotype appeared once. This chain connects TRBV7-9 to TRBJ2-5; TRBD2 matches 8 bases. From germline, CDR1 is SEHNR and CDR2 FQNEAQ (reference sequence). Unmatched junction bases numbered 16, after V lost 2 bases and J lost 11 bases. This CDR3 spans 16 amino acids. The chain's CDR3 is CASSLPRTSNMNEQYF. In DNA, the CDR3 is TGTGCCAGCAGCTTACCGAGGACTAGCAATATGAATGAGCAGTACTTC.

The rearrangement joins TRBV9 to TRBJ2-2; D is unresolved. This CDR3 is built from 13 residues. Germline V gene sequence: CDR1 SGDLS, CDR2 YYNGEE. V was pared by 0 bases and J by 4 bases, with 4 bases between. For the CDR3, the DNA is TGTGCCAGCAGCGTAGTCAGCACCGGGGAGCTGTTTTTT. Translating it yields CASSVVSTGELFF.

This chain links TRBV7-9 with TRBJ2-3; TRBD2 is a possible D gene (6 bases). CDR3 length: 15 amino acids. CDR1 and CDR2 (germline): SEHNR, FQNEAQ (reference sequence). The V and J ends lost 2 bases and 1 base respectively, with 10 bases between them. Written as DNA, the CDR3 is TGTGCCAGCAGCTTAATCGCTAGCGGCACAGATACGCAGTATTTT. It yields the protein CASSLIASGTDTQYF.

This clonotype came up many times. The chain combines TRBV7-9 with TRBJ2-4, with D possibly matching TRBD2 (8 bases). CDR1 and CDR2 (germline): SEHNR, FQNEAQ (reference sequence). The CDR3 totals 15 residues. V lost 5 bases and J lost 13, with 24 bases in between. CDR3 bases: TGTGCCAGCAGCCAAGGTAGCGGGACAGCCGAGCGGCAGTACTTC. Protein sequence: CASSQGSGTAERQYF.

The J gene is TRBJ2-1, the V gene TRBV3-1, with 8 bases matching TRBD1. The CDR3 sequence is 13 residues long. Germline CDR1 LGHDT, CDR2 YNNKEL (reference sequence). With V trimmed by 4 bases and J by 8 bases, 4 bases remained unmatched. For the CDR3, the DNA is TGTGCCAGCAGCCGACAGGGGAACGATGAGCAGTTCTTC. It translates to CASSRQGNDEQFF.